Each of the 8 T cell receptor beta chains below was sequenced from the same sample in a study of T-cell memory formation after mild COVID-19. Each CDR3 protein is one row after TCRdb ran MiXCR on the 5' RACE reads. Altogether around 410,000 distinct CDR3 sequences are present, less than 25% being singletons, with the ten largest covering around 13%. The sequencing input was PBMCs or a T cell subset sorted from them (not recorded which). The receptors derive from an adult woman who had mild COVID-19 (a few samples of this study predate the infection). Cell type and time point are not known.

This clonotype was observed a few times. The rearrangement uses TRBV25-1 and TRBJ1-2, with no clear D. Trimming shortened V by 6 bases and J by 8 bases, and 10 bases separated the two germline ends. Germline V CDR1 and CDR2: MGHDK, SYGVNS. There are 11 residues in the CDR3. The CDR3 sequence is CASSSLFGYTF. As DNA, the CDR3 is TGTGCCAGCAGCTCGCTGTTCGGCTACACCTTC.

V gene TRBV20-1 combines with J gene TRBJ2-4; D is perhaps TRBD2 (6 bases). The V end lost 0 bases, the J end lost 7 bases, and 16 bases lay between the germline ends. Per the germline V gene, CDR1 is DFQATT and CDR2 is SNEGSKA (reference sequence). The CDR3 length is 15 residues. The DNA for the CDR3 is TGCAGTGCTAGAGACATCGCGGGAAACGAGAACATTCAGTACTTC. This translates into CSARDIAGNENIQYF.

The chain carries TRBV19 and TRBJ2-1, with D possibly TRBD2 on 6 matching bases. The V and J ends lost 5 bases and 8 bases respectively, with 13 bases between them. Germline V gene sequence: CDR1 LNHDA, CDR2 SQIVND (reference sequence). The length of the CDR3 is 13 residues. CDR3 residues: CASSLTSFYEQFF. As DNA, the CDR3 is TGTGCCAGTAGTCTCACTAGCTTCTATGAGCAGTTCTTC.

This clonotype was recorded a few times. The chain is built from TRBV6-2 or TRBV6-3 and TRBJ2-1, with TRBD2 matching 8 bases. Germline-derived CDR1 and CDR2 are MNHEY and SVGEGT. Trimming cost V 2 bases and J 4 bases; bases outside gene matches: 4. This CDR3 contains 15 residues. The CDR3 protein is CASSYLLAVYNEQFF. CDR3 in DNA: TGTGCCAGCAGTTACCTACTAGCGGTTTACAATGAGCAGTTCTTC.

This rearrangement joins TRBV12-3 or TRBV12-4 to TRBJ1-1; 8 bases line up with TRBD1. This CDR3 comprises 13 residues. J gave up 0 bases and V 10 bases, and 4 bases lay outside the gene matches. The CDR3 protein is CAKQGVLNTEAFF. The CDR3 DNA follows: TGTGCCAAACAGGGGGTTTTGAACACTGAAGCTTTCTTT.

The CDR3 nucleotides are TGTGCCAGCAGCCAAGTCAACGCTCCAAACTACGAGCAGTACTTC. This encodes CASSQVNAPNYEQYF. This chain connects TRBV3-1 to TRBJ2-7, with D unclear. There are 15 residues in the CDR3. Per the germline V gene, CDR1 is LGHDT and CDR2 is YNNKEL (reference sequence). Trimming removed 1 base at V and 3 bases at J, with 13 bases between.

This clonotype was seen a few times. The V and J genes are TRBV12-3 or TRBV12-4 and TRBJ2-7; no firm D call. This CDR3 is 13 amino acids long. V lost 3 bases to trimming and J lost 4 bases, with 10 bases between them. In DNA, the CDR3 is TGTGCCAGCAGTTTGGATAGGTTATACGAGCAGTACTTC. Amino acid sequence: CASSLDRLYEQYF.

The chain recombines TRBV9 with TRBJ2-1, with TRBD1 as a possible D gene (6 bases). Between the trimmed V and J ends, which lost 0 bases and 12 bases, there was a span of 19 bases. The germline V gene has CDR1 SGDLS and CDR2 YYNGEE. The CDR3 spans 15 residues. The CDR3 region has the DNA TGTGCCAGCAGCGTAGAAAGCCGTTTGGCCAGGGGGCAGTTCTTC. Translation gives CASSVESRLARGQFF.